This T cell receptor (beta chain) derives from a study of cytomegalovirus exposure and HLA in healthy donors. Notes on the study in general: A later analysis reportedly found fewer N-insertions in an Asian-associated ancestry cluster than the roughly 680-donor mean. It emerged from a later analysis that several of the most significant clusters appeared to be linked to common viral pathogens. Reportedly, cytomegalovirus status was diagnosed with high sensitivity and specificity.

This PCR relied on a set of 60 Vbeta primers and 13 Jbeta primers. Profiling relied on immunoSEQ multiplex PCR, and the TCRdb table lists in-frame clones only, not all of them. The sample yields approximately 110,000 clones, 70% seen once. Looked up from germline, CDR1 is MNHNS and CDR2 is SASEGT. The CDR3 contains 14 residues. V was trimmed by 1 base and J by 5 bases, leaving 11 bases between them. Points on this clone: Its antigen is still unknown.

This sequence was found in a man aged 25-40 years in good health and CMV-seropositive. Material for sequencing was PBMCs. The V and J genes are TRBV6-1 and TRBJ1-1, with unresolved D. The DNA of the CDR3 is TGTGCCAGCAGTGAAGATAGACAAAGTACTGAAGCTTTCTTT. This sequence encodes CASSEDRQSTEAFF.